The rows below give T cell receptor beta chains drawn from one sample of a study of T cells after yellow fever vaccination. TCRdb independently ran MiXCR on the 5' RACE reads; one entry per CDR3 protein. The data hold 350,000 to 450,000 distinct CDR3 sequences, with about 19% observed a single time. The sample here was PBMCs, taken before the yellow fever booster vaccination. Receptor source: a man between 18 and 35 years old who received the YFV17D yellow fever vaccine. CDR3s include the opening cysteine and the closing phenylalanine or tryptophan. Fields, in order: V gene, J gene, D gene, clone size, CDR3 protein, CDR3 DNA. The D gene is left open where the match is weak. Only some rows state a clone size, as once, few, many or a class for expanded clones.

V gene: TRBV7-2; J gene: TRBJ2-3; D gene: NA; clone size: NA; CDR3 protein: CASSSTGYVSRTDTQYF; CDR3 DNA: TGTGCCAGCAGCTCGACGGGCTATGTCAGTCGCACAGATACGCAGTATTTT
V gene: TRBV12-3/TRBV12-4; J gene: TRBJ1-2; D gene: NA; clone size: many; CDR3 protein: CASMGSPNYGYTF; CDR3 DNA: TGTGCCAGCATGGGCAGTCCTAACTATGGCTACACCTTC
V gene: TRBV28; J gene: TRBJ2-4; D gene: NA; clone size: few; CDR3 protein: CASSLPTGRNIQYF; CDR3 DNA: TGTGCCAGCAGTTTACCTACAGGGCGGAACATTCAGTACTTC
V gene: TRBV12-3/TRBV12-4; J gene: TRBJ1-1; D gene: TRBD1; clone size: once; CDR3 protein: CASSSGQGRGNTEAFF; CDR3 DNA: TGTGCCAGCAGTTCCGGACAGGGACGAGGGAACACTGAAGCTTTCTTT
V gene: TRBV5-5; J gene: TRBJ2-7; D gene: TRBD1; clone size: few; CDR3 protein: CASRLRDSSEQYF; CDR3 DNA: TGTGCCAGCAGACTGAGGGACAGTTCCGAGCAGTACTTC
V gene: TRBV29-1; J gene: TRBJ1-1; D gene: NA; clone size: many; CDR3 protein: CSGRGGWGMNTEAFF; CDR3 DNA: TGCAGCGGAAGGGGCGGCTGGGGTATGAACACTGAAGCTTTCTTT
V gene: TRBV12-3/TRBV12-4; J gene: TRBJ2-5; D gene: TRBD1; clone size: few; CDR3 protein: CASSTPTGKETQYF; CDR3 DNA: TGTGCCAGCAGTACCCCGACAGGGAAAGAGACCCAGTACTTC
V gene: TRBV5-4; J gene: TRBJ2-6; D gene: NA; clone size: few; CDR3 protein: CASSFDFTGANVLTF; CDR3 DNA: TGTGCCAGCAGCTTTGACTTTACTGGGGCCAACGTCCTGACTTTC
V gene: TRBV4-3; J gene: TRBJ2-5; D gene: NA; clone size: few; CDR3 protein: CASSQDHRRGTTQYF; CDR3 DNA: TGCGCCAGCAGCCAAGATCATCGAAGGGGAACTACCCAGTACTTC
V gene: TRBV12-3/TRBV12-4; J gene: TRBJ1-2; D gene: NA; clone size: few; CDR3 protein: CASSFDGPAESYTF; CDR3 DNA: TGTGCCAGCAGTTTCGACGGTCCGGCGGAGAGCTACACCTTC
V gene: TRBV20-1; J gene: TRBJ2-3; D gene: TRBD2; clone size: NA; CDR3 protein: CSARDLASGRTDTQYF; CDR3 DNA: TGCAGTGCTAGAGATCTGGCTAGCGGGCGAACAGATACGCAGTATTTT
V gene: TRBV5-1; J gene: TRBJ2-5; D gene: NA; clone size: NA; CDR3 protein: CASSLGVPGETQYF; CDR3 DNA: TGCGCCAGCAGCTTGGGGGTTCCCGGGGAGACCCAGTACTTC
V gene: TRBV5-1; J gene: TRBJ2-5; D gene: NA; clone size: NA; CDR3 protein: CASSGTGWGETQYF; CDR3 DNA: TGCGCCAGCAGCGGAACAGGGTGGGGCGAGACCCAGTACTTC
V gene: TRBV4-2; J gene: TRBJ1-2; D gene: TRBD1; clone size: few; CDR3 protein: CASSQGPQGADGYTF; CDR3 DNA: TGTGCCAGCAGCCAAGGTCCCCAGGGGGCGGATGGCTACACCTTC
V gene: TRBV10-3; J gene: TRBJ1-2; D gene: NA; clone size: many; CDR3 protein: CAISEGANYGYTF; CDR3 DNA: TGTGCCATCAGTGAGGGGGCTAACTATGGCTACACCTTC
V gene: TRBV24-1; J gene: TRBJ2-3; D gene: NA; clone size: few; CDR3 protein: CATSDFGKNTQYF; CDR3 DNA: TGTGCCACCAGTGATTTTGGCAAGAATACGCAGTATTTT
V gene: TRBV4-1; J gene: TRBJ2-2; D gene: NA; clone size: NA; CDR3 protein: CASSQFSGGVPGELFF; CDR3 DNA: TGCGCCAGCAGCCAATTTTCAGGGGGGGTTCCCGGGGAGCTGTTTTTT
V gene: TRBV20-1; J gene: TRBJ2-7; D gene: TRBD1; clone size: many; CDR3 protein: CSAPRTGTYEQYF; CDR3 DNA: TGCAGTGCCCCCCGGACAGGGACCTACGAGCAGTACTTC
V gene: TRBV5-1; J gene: TRBJ2-7; D gene: NA; clone size: many; CDR3 protein: CASSLYALSDEQYF; CDR3 DNA: TGCGCCAGCAGCTTGTATGCGTTAAGTGACGAGCAGTACTTC
V gene: TRBV6-5; J gene: TRBJ1-2; D gene: NA; clone size: NA; CDR3 protein: CASSYNSDNYYGYTF; CDR3 DNA: TGTGCCAGCAGTTACAATTCCGACAACTACTATGGCTACACCTTC
V gene: TRBV6-5; J gene: TRBJ2-5; D gene: TRBD2; clone size: few; CDR3 protein: CASSYSGRGESARTQYF; CDR3 DNA: TGTGCCAGCAGTTACTCGGGTCGGGGGGAGAGTGCAAGAACCCAGTACTTC
V gene: TRBV2; J gene: TRBJ2-5; D gene: NA; clone size: many; CDR3 protein: CASSRLTPQETQYF; CDR3 DNA: TGTGCCAGCAGCCGACTAACACCACAAGAGACCCAGTACTTC
V gene: TRBV6-5; J gene: TRBJ2-7; D gene: TRBD1; clone size: few; CDR3 protein: CASSYSRTGGYEQYF; CDR3 DNA: TGTGCCAGCAGTTACTCTAGGACAGGGGGCTACGAGCAGTACTTC
V gene: TRBV20-1; J gene: TRBJ2-7; D gene: TRBD2; clone size: NA; CDR3 protein: CSASQRGGYEQYF; CDR3 DNA: TGCAGTGCTAGCCAGCGGGGGGGCTACGAGCAGTACTTC
V gene: TRBV9; J gene: TRBJ1-1; D gene: NA; clone size: few; CDR3 protein: CASSVFMNTEAFF; CDR3 DNA: TGTGCCAGCAGCGTATTCATGAACACTGAAGCTTTCTTT
V gene: TRBV12-3/TRBV12-4; J gene: TRBJ1-6; D gene: NA; clone size: NA; CDR3 protein: CASGKTGTPLHF; CDR3 DNA: TGTGCCAGCGGGAAAACAGGGACACCCCTCCACTTT
V gene: TRBV6-5; J gene: TRBJ1-4; D gene: NA; clone size: NA; CDR3 protein: CASKQGTNEKLFF; CDR3 DNA: TGTGCCAGCAAACAGGGAACTAATGAAAAACTGTTTTTT
V gene: TRBV10-3; J gene: TRBJ2-1; D gene: NA; clone size: NA; CDR3 protein: CAISDPHLYEQFF; CDR3 DNA: TGTGCCATCAGTGATCCTCACTTATATGAGCAGTTCTTC
V gene: TRBV18; J gene: TRBJ2-3; D gene: NA; clone size: NA; CDR3 protein: CASSPEGARTDTQYF; CDR3 DNA: TGTGCCAGCTCACCGGAAGGGGCCCGCACAGATACGCAGTATTTT
V gene: TRBV20-1; J gene: TRBJ2-7; D gene: TRBD2; clone size: NA; CDR3 protein: CSASRLAGAYEQYF; CDR3 DNA: TGCAGTGCTAGTCGGCTAGCGGGGGCCTACGAGCAGTACTTC
V gene: TRBV9; J gene: TRBJ1-5; D gene: NA; clone size: NA; CDR3 protein: CASSVDGKSQHF; CDR3 DNA: TGTGCCAGCAGCGTAGATGGTAAGTCCCAGCATTTT
V gene: TRBV9; J gene: TRBJ2-3; D gene: TRBD2; clone size: few; CDR3 protein: CASSDTSGGPTDTQYF; CDR3 DNA: TGTGCCAGCAGCGATACTAGCGGGGGGCCAACAGATACGCAGTATTTT
V gene: TRBV4-1; J gene: TRBJ2-1; D gene: TRBD1; clone size: NA; CDR3 protein: CASSVGQGVTYNEQFF; CDR3 DNA: TGCGCCAGCAGCGTTGGACAGGGGGTCACCTACAATGAGCAGTTCTTC
V gene: TRBV4-3; J gene: TRBJ1-4; D gene: TRBD1; clone size: NA; CDR3 protein: CASSQQPRQGGREKLFF; CDR3 DNA: TGCGCCAGCAGCCAACAACCGCGACAGGGGGGACGAGAAAAACTGTTTTTT
V gene: TRBV7-3; J gene: TRBJ2-3; D gene: NA; clone size: NA; CDR3 protein: CASSSGSDTDTQYF; CDR3 DNA: TGTGCCAGCAGCTCTGGGTCTGACACAGATACGCAGTATTTT
V gene: TRBV4-2; J gene: TRBJ2-3; D gene: TRBD2; clone size: NA; CDR3 protein: CASSQEASGGPSTDTQYF; CDR3 DNA: TGTGCCAGCAGCCAAGAGGCTAGCGGGGGCCCTAGCACAGATACGCAGTATTTT
V gene: TRBV20-1; J gene: TRBJ1-6; D gene: NA; clone size: few; CDR3 protein: CSAREVTGSNSPLHF; CDR3 DNA: TGCAGTGCTAGAGAGGTTACAGGGAGTAATTCACCCCTCCACTTT
V gene: TRBV4-1; J gene: TRBJ1-1; D gene: TRBD1; clone size: few; CDR3 protein: CASSQTRTGGNTEAFF; CDR3 DNA: TGCGCCAGCAGCCAGACTCGGACAGGGGGGAACACTGAAGCTTTCTTT
V gene: TRBV3-1; J gene: TRBJ2-2; D gene: NA; clone size: NA; CDR3 protein: CASSPSGRPGELFF; CDR3 DNA: TGTGCCAGCAGCCCGAGCGGGCGCCCCGGGGAGCTGTTTTTT
V gene: TRBV5-1; J gene: TRBJ2-1; D gene: TRBD2; clone size: many; CDR3 protein: CASVVVPGGNNEQFF; CDR3 DNA: TGCGCCAGCGTGGTGGTTCCGGGGGGTAACAATGAGCAGTTCTTC
V gene: TRBV24-1; J gene: TRBJ2-5; D gene: NA; clone size: NA; CDR3 protein: CATSDPGQGWVTQYF; CDR3 DNA: TGTGCCACCAGTGATCCCGGCCAGGGGTGGGTGACCCAGTACTTC
V gene: TRBV20-1; J gene: TRBJ2-3; D gene: TRBD2; clone size: many; CDR3 protein: CSADGRGGTWTDTQYF; CDR3 DNA: TGCAGTGCTGACGGGCGGGGGGGCACGTGGACAGATACGCAGTATTTT
V gene: TRBV4-3; J gene: TRBJ2-3; D gene: NA; clone size: once; CDR3 protein: CASSQDWGLADTQYF; CDR3 DNA: TGCGCCAGCAGCCAAGATTGGGGGCTGGCAGATACGCAGTATTTT